What follows are 23 T cell receptor beta chains derived from one specimen sequenced in a study of blood T cell repertoires in COVID-19 (dated by TCRdb to about 2020). Libraries were made using the immunoSEQ multiplex PCR assay. TCRdb's version of the immuneACCESS table is confined to in-frame rearrangements and falls short of the full clone set. An unresolved V gene accounts for under half of the shortfall where checked; the remainder is of unknown origin. The sample profile shows some 260,000 clones; over 75% of them were found once. The ten most abundant clones make up roughly a tenth of the sample. Sequencing was performed on peripheral blood. These receptors originate from a woman aged 70 to 79 with COVID-19, enrolled during active disease.

This clone was picked up one time. The chain uses TRBV10-3 and TRBJ1-6; 7 bases agree with TRBD1. J gave up 9 bases and V 0 bases, and 5 bases lay outside the gene matches. The CDR3 is 15 amino acids. In germline, CDR1 is ENHRY, CDR2 SYGVKD. The CDR3 reads CAISESEGAVSPLHF. CDR3 DNA: TGTGCCATCAGTGAGTCAGAGGGGGCGGTTTCACCCCTCCACTTT.

CDR3 DNA: TGTGCCAGCAGTACACAGGGGTCCAGAGAGACCCAGTACTTC. Amino acid sequence: CASSTQGSRETQYF. V is TRBV28 and J is TRBJ2-5; TRBD1 aligns across 7 bases. In germline, CDR1 is MDHEN, CDR2 SYDVKM. V dropped 5 bases and J dropped 4; count of bases not matched to a gene: 7. The CDR3 contains 14 residues.

The CDR3 DNA is TGTGCCAGCAGTCGGGACAGGCCTTACGAGCAGTACTTC. The encoded protein is CASSRDRPYEQYF. The chain carries TRBV6-5 and TRBJ2-7, with TRBD1 matching 8 bases. V was clipped by 5 bases and J by 4 bases; unmatched bases: 4. The length of the CDR3 is 13 residues. Germline CDR1 is MNHEY and CDR2 is SVGAGI.

V and J are TRBV13 and TRBJ2-3; 14 positions agree with TRBD2. Germline V gene data show CDR1 as PRHDT and CDR2 as FYEKMQ (reference sequence). CDR3 length equals 18 residues. After removal of 5 bases from V and 1 base from J, the junction contained 8 bases not matched to a gene. The CDR3, as DNA: TGTGCCAGCAGCCCGGGACTAGCGGGAGTCACTGGCACAGATACGCAGTATTTT. This translates into CASSPGLAGVTGTDTQYF. Full variable domain (rest looked up from reference TRBV13 and TRBJ2-3): AAGVIQSPRHLIKEKRETATLKCYPIPRHDTVYWYQQGPGQDPQFLISFYEKMQSDKGSIPDRFSAQQFSDYHSELNMSSLELGDSALYFCASSPGLAGVTGTDTQYFGPGTRLTVL.

V usage is TRBV30 and J usage is TRBJ1-6; TRBD1 agrees at 9 bases. The trim removed 2 bases at V and 10 bases at J, leaving 9 bases unmatched. CDR3 length equals 15 residues. Germline CDR1 is GTSNPN and CDR2 is SVGIG (reference sequence). CDR3 residues: CAWSKGQGTGSPLHF. CDR3 DNA sequence: TGTGCCTGGAGTAAGGGACAGGGTACAGGATCACCCCTCCACTTT.

The chain couples TRBV6-6 to TRBJ2-7; TRBD1 aligns across 9 bases. This CDR3 comprises 15 residues. Germline trimming cut 2 bases from V and 4 bases from J; bases unmatched to any gene: 6. Germline V CDR1 and CDR2: MNHNY, SVGAGI (reference sequence). The CDR3 spells CASSYLPGQGYEQYF. The CDR3 bases are TGTGCCAGCAGTTACCTACCGGGACAGGGATACGAGCAGTACTTC.

V usage is TRBV2 and J usage is TRBJ2-2; D remains unclear. The CDR3 runs 14 residues. From germline, CDR1 is SNHLY and CDR2 FYNNEI. V lost 6 bases and J 1 base, leaving 9 bases between the germline ends. CDR3 residues: CASSRSQNTGELFF. DNA for the CDR3: TGTGCCAGCAGCAGATCCCAGAACACCGGGGAGCTGTTTTTT.

This sequence joins TRBV27 and TRBJ2-1; 9 bases match TRBD2. The trim removed 6 bases at V and 5 bases at J, leaving 17 bases unmatched. Germline V gene sequence: CDR1 MNHEY, CDR2 SMNVEV (reference sequence). The CDR3 contains 18 residues. CDR3 DNA sequence: TGTGCCAGCAGCCTGGTTAGGGTTGCGGGAGGGTGGGACAATGAGCAGTTCTTC. Protein sequence: CASSLVRVAGGWDNEQFF.

The CDR3 here is CASSLTGGSDSPLHF. The CDR3 DNA follows: TGTGCCAGCAGTCTGACAGGGGGCTCTGATTCACCCCTCCACTTT. The J gene is TRBJ1-6, the V gene TRBV7-3; 10 positions agree with TRBD1. Trimming removed 6 bases from V and 8 bases from J; junction bases left unmatched: 7. CDR1 and CDR2 from the germline V gene are SGHTA and FQGTGA. This CDR3 comprises 15 residues.

This clone showed up just once. This chain uses TRBV7-2 with TRBJ2-7, with 8 bases matching TRBD2. The length of the CDR3 is 15 residues. J lost 7 bases, V lost 5 bases, and 13 bases had no gene match. Germline CDR1 SGHTA, CDR2 FQGNSA. The CDR3: CASSREGSREGEQYF. Written as DNA, the CDR3 is TGTGCCAGCAGCCGCGAGGGATCCCGGGAGGGGGAGCAGTACTTC.

The CDR3: CASSSEFAGGQTEAFF. CDR3 in DNA: TGTGCCAGCAGCTCCGAGTTCGCAGGGGGTCAGACTGAAGCTTTCTTT. The gene calls are TRBV7-9 and TRBJ1-1, with 7 bases identical to TRBD1. The J segment lost 5 bases and the V segment lost 4 bases, leaving 13 bases of the junction unmatched. Germline CDR1 SEHNR, CDR2 FQNEAQ (reference sequence). There are 16 residues in the CDR3.

The genes are TRBV4-2 and TRBJ2-7; D is possibly TRBD1 (6 bases). Germline V lookup: CDR1 LGHNA, CDR2 YNFKEQ. Trimming shortened V by 3 bases and J by 4 bases, and 13 bases separated the two germline ends. CDR3 length equals 14 residues. The CDR3 loop is CASSHLDRDYEQYF. The CDR3 DNA sequence: TGTGCCAGCAGCCACCTGGACAGAGATTACGAGCAGTACTTC.

J is TRBJ2-3 and V is TRBV3-1 (or the pseudogene TRBV3-2); 9 bases line up with TRBD1. This CDR3 comprises 15 residues. V was clipped by 5 bases and J by 7 bases; unmatched bases: 10. Looked up from germline, CDR1 is LGHDT and CDR2 is YNNKEL (reference sequence). The CDR3 bases are TGTGCCAGCAGCGGAGGACAGGGGACAGGAAATACGCAGTATTTT. Translating it yields CASSGGQGTGNTQYF.

The chain links TRBV30 to TRBJ2-5; 8 positions agree with TRBD1. V was pared by 1 base and J by 5 bases, with 3 bases of the junction left unmatched. The CDR3 totals 13 residues. The germline CDR1 and CDR2 sequences are GTSNPN and SVGIG (reference sequence). CDR3 residues: CAWSDRGVETQYF. CDR3 DNA: TGTGCCTGGAGTGACAGGGGGGTGGAGACCCAGTACTTC. The full variable domain, completed using reference TRBV30 and TRBJ2-5, is SQTIHQWPATLVQPVGSPLSLECTVEGTSNPNLYWYRQAAGRGLQLLFYSVGIGQISSEVPQNLSASRPQDRQFILSSKKLLLSDSGFYLCAWSDRGVETQYFGPGTRLLVL.

J is TRBJ2-7 and V is TRBV4-2, with TRBD2 matching over 9 bases. CDR3 length: 16 amino acids. V was clipped by 1 base and J by 2 bases; unmatched bases: 6. Germline lookup yields CDR1 LGHNA and CDR2 YNFKEQ. CDR3 nucleotide sequence: TGTGCCAGCAGCCAAGGTCTTAGCGGGGGAACCTACGAGCAGTACTTC. Protein: CASSQGLSGGTYEQYF.

This clone was detected once. The CDR3 is CASSPMVTGAHREQYF. The CDR3 DNA sequence: TGTGCCAGCTCACCAATGGTTACAGGGGCCCATCGCGAGCAGTACTTC. The chain combines TRBV18 with TRBJ2-7; 7 bases match TRBD1. The germline V gene encodes CDR1 KGHSH and CDR2 LQKENI. The V gene end was trimmed by 2 bases and the J gene end by 6 bases; junction bases not matched to a gene: 13. CDR3 length: 16 amino acids.

This chain uses TRBV4-1 with TRBJ2-3, with TRBD2 identical over 10 bases. CDR3 size: 15 residues. V was clipped by 3 bases and J by 4 bases; unmatched bases: 4. The germline gives CDR1 MGHRA, CDR2 YSYEKL. The CDR3 reads CASSHLAGAPDTQYF. The CDR3 nucleotides read TGCGCCAGCAGCCACCTAGCGGGAGCTCCAGATACGCAGTATTTT.

The chain joins TRBV21-1 to TRBJ1-5; the table gives TRBD1 as D, unverified against the DNA. TRBV21-1 is designated a pseudogene. CDR3 size: 14 residues. The CDR3 sequence is CASSTDRSNQPQHF. The CDR3 region has the DNA TGTGCCAGCAGCACCGACAGGAGCAATCAGCCCCAGCATTTT.

A note on this clone: Other nucleotide sequences from this sample produce the same CDR3. The rearrangement uses TRBV18 and TRBJ1-1; D unclear. The CDR3 extends over 13 amino acids. V lost 0 bases and J lost 5, with 7 bases in between. Germline V gene data show CDR1 as KGHSH and CDR2 as LQKENI. CDR3 DNA sequence: TGTGCCAGCTCACCACCGTCGACTACTGAAGCTTTCTTT. Protein sequence: CASSPPSTTEAFF.

V is TRBV5-1 and J is TRBJ2-7, with TRBD1 as a possible D gene (6 bases). The V end lost 0 bases, the J end lost 2 bases, and 12 bases lay between the germline ends. CDR1 is SGHRS, CDR2 YFSETQ, per germline. CDR3 length: 15 amino acids. The CDR3 DNA reads as TGCGCCAGCAGCTTGGCGGCAGGGGAGACCTACGAGCAGTACTTC. Encoded protein: CASSLAAGETYEQYF.

This clone appeared a single time. The chain employs TRBV3-1 (or the pseudogene TRBV3-2) and TRBJ2-5, with D hard to call. The CDR3 length is 15 residues. The V and J ends lost 1 base and 1 base respectively, with 10 bases between them. CDR1 is LGHDT and CDR2 is YNNKEL in the germline V gene (reference sequence). CDR3 region: CASSQGIDSQETQYF. For the CDR3, the DNA is TGTGCCAGCAGCCAAGGGATCGACTCCCAAGAGACCCAGTACTTC.

The gene calls are TRBV7-2 and TRBJ2-7, with TRBD1 matching over 10 bases. Germline V gives CDR1 SGHTA, CDR2 FQGNSA. The length of the CDR3 is 15 residues. The junction had 4 bases not matched to a gene; V was cut back by 1 base and J by 4 bases. CDR3 loop: CASSLDAGQGYEQYF. CDR3 DNA: TGTGCCAGCAGCTTAGATGCGGGACAGGGGTACGAGCAGTACTTC.

This chain uses TRBV28 with TRBJ2-1; possible D gene TRBD2, 6 bases. The CDR3 has 17 residues. Germline V gene lookup returns CDR1 MDHEN and CDR2 SYDVKM. Deletions cut 5 bases from V and 6 bases from J, with 23 bases between. The CDR3 DNA is TGTGCCAGCAGTGATTTCGGGACCGGGACTCCCGTCAATGAGCAGTTCTTC. Amino acid sequence: CASSDFGTGTPVNEQFF.